The T cell receptor beta chain under discussion was sequenced for a study of cytomegalovirus exposure and HLA in healthy donors. The PCR employed 60 Vbeta primers together with 13 Jbeta primers. Repertoires were generated with immunoSEQ multiplex PCR, while TCRdb's copy carries only in-frame clones and drops some. The data show 100,000 to 150,000 clones, about 78% seen once. CDR1 is SGHTA, CDR2 FQGNSA, per germline. Unmatched junction bases numbered 5, after V lost 6 bases and J lost 0 bases. The CDR3 is 14 residues long. The chain is built from TRBV7-2 and TRBJ2-7; 7 bases are a match to TRBD1. Sequenced: PBMCs. The receptor was derived from a man aged 25-40 years in good health and CMV-seronegative. The CDR3 nucleotides are TGTGCCAGCAGAATACAGGGGAGCTCCTACGAGCAGTACTTC. Protein sequence: CASRIQGSSYEQYF.